This T cell receptor (beta chain) was sequenced in a study of blood T cells in healthy people across ages. Study-wide points: Because sorting was not performed, PBMCs prevented conclusive naive versus antigen-experienced comparison. The study found TCR beta diversity correlated strongly with naive T cell percentage.

Using a J-beta primer mix together with a sample-barcoded 5' primer, a second PCR was run for roughly 7 to 11 cycles. TCRdb reprocessed the 5' RACE reads via MiXCR and lists one record per CDR3 protein. The table includes about 1.5 million distinct CDR3 sequences, about 40% detected once. V was cut by 4 bases and J by 8 bases, with 15 bases left in between. Per the germline V gene, CDR1 is LGHNA and CDR2 is YNFKEQ. The length of the CDR3 is 13 residues. Per sample, at least 5.5 micrograms of total RNA were extracted. Notes on this clonotype: The antigen is not known.

The sequenced sample consisted of blood. J is TRBJ2-7 and V is TRBV4-2, with D possibly being TRBD2 (6 bases). The clonotype was recovered from a woman aged 18-29 years in good health. CDR3 bases: TGTGCCAGCAGCCGTACTAGCACAAATAAGCAGTACTTC. Amino acid sequence: CASSRTSTNKQYF.